These T cell receptor beta chains were read from a single sample in a study of cytotoxic CD8 clonotypes in ibrutinib-treated CLL. Method: immunoSEQ multiplex PCR; TCRdb's copy keeps in-frame clones and lacks some. Among 250,000 or so clones listed, less than 75% were seen once. Sequenced material: PBMCs, taken after 24 months of ibrutinib treatment. Receptors originate from a human donor with chronic lymphocytic leukemia. CDR3s include the opening cysteine and the closing phenylalanine or tryptophan. D genes are given only for firm matches. Clone size, where shown, is once, few, many, or a class for clones that have expanded.

TRBV28,TRBJ2-7,-,TRBD2,TGTGCCAGCAGTACTAGCGTCGCCTACGAGCAGTACTTC,CASSTSVAYEQYF
TRBV19,TRBJ1-1,-,-,TGTGCCGCCAGTAGTATGGGAGGAACTGAAGCTTTCTTT,CAASSMGGTEAFF
TRBV11-3,TRBJ1-2,-,-,TGTGCCAGCAGCTCTACGGCAAATCCCGGTAGGACCTTC,CASSSTANPGRTF
TRBV27,TRBJ2-7,-,-,TGTGCCAGCAGTTTTCAGCGGGCCTTCCCCTACGAGCAGTACTTC,CASSFQRAFPYEQYF
TRBV7-2,TRBJ2-7,-,-,TGTGCCAGCAGCTCCCGGGACGGATCCTACGAGCAGTACTTC,CASSSRDGSYEQYF
TRBV19,TRBJ2-7,-,TRBD1,TGTGCCAGTAGTTCCTTGGGACAGGGGATTGCCGAGCAGTACTTC,CASSSLGQGIAEQYF
TRBV28,TRBJ2-5,-,TRBD1,TGTGCCAGCAGTTTAACGGGACAGTTGGCCCAGTACTTC,CASSLTGQLAQYF
TRBV6-5,TRBJ1-2,-,-,TGTGCCAGCAGTTATGACCACAGGGACTATGGCTACACCTTC,CASSYDHRDYGYTF
TRBV5-1,TRBJ2-1,-,TRBD1,TGCGCCAGCAGCTTGGGGACAGGGGGCGTTTATGAGCAGTTCTTC,CASSLGTGGVYEQFF
TRBV27,TRBJ1-2,-,-,TGTGCCAGCAGACTCGGGCCGGGGGGCTATGGCTACACCTTC,CASRLGPGGYGYTF
TRBV28,TRBJ1-4,once,TRBD1,TGTGCCAGCAGTTTTTTAGGACAGGGGGCCGGGGGTAATGAAAAACTGTTTTTT,CASSFLGQGAGGNEKLFF